Listed here is a single T cell receptor beta chain. What it recognizes is unknown. The CDR3 is 14 amino acids. The V gene end was trimmed by 4 bases and the J gene end by 4 bases; junction bases not matched to a gene: 4. Per germline, CDR1 ENHRY and CDR2 SYGVKD. Patients included in sequencing had previously demonstrated CD8+CD57+ cell expansion by flow cytometry. This sample was included in a study of CD8+CD57+ T cells in acquired aplastic anemia. As for the study in general: An average of 3.2 ug of DNA was obtained from sorted CD4+ and CD8+ cells. Findings and caveats of the study: Fewer than 35 CD8+ CDR3 sequences occurred in both the patients and the controls.

Genomic DNA served as template for TCR beta VDJ and CDR3 profiling. One entry per CDR3 protein, called by TCRdb with MiXCR from the reads. The table shows around 200,000 distinct CDR3 sequences, with roughly three fifths occurring only once. The V and J genes are TRBV10-3 and TRBJ2-7; 10 bases agree with TRBD1. Specimen: sorted CD4+, CD8+, or CD8+CD57+ T cells (not recorded which) from PBMCs. This clonotype was sampled from a human donor with aplastic anemia. The CDR3, as DNA: TGTGCCATCAGTGTAAGGGACAGGGGTTACGAGCAGTACTTC. It yields the protein CAISVRDRGYEQYF.